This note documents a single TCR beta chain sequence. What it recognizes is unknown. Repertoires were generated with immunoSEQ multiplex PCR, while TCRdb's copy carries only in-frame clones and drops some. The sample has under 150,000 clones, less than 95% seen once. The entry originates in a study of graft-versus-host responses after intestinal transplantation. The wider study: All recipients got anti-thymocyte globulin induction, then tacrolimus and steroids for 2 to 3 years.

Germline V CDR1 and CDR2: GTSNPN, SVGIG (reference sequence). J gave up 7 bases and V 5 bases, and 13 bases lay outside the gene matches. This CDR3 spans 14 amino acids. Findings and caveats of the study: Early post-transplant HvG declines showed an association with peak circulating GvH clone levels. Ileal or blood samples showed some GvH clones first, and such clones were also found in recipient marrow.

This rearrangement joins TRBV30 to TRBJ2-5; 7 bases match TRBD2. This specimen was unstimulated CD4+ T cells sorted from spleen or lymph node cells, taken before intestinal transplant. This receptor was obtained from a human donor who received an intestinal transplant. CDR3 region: CAWREAPQYGTQYF. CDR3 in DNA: TGTGCCTGGCGGGAGGCACCCCAATACGGGACCCAGTACTTC.